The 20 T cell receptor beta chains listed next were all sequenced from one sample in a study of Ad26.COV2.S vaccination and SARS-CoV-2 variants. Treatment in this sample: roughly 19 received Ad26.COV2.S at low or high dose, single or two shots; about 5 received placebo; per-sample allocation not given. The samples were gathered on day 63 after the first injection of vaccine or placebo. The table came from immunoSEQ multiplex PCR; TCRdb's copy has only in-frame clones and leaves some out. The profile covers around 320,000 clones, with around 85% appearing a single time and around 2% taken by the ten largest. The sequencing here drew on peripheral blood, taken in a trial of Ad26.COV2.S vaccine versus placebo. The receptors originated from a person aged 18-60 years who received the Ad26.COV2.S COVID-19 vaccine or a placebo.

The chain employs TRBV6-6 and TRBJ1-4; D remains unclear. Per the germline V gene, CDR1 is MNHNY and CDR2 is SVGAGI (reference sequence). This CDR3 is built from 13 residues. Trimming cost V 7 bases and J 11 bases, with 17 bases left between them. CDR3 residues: CASTLAGSEKLFF. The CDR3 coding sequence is TGTGCCAGCACCTTAGCGGGGTCTGAGAAACTGTTTTTT.

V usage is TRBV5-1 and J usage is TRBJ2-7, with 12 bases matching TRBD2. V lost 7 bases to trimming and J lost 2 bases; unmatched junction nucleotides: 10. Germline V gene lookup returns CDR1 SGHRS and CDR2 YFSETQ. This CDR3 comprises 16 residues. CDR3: CASSLRTSGDPYEQYF. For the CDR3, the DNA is TGCGCCAGCTCCCTTAGGACTAGCGGGGACCCCTACGAGCAGTACTTC.

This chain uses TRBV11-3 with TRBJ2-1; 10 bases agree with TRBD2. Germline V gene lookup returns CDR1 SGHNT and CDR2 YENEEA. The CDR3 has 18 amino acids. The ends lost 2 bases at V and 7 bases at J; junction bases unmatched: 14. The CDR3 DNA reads TGTGCCAGCAGCTTACGACAGGGGAAAGCGGGGGGGCGGAATGAGCAGTTCTTC. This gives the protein CASSLRQGKAGGRNEQFF.

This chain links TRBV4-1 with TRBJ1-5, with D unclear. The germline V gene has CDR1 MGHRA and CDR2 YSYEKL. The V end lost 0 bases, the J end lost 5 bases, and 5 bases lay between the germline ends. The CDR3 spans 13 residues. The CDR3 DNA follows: TGCGCCAGCAGCCAAGAGGAGGATCAGCCCCAGCATTTT. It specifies CASSQEEDQPQHF.

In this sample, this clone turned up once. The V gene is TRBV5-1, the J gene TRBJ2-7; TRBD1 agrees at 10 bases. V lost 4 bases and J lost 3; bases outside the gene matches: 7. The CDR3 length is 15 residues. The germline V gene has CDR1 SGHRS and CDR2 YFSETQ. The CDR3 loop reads CASSPSTGGGYEQYF. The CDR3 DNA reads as TGCGCCAGCAGCCCTTCGACAGGGGGCGGCTACGAGCAGTACTTC.

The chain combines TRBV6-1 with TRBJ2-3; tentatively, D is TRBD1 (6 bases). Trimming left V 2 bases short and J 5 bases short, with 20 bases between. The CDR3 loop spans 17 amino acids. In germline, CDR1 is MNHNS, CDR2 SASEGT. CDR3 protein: CASSEPTGPIGEDTQYF. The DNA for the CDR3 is TGTGCCAGCAGTGAACCGACAGGTCCCATTGGTGAAGATACGCAGTATTTT.

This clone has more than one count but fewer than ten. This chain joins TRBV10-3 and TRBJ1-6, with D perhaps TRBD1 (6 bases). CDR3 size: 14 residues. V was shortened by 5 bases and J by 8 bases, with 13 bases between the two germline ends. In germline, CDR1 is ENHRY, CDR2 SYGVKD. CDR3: CAISQREGDSPLHF. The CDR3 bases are TGTGCCATCAGTCAGAGGGAGGGGGATTCACCCCTCCACTTT.

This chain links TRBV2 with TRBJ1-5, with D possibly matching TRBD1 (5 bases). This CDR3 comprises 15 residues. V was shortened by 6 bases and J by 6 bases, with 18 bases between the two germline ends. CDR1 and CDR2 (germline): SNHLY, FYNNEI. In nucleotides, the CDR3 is TGTGCCAGCAGCTCTCTCGGGGGAAGCGGTCAGCCCCAGCATTTT. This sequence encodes CASSSLGGSGQPQHF. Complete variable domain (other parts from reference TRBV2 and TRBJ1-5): EPEVTQTPSHQVTQMGQEVILRCVPISNHLYFYWYRQILGQKVEFLVSFYNNEISEKSEIFDDQFSVERPDGSNFTLKIRSTKLEDSAMYFCASSSLGGSGQPQHFGDGTRLSIL.

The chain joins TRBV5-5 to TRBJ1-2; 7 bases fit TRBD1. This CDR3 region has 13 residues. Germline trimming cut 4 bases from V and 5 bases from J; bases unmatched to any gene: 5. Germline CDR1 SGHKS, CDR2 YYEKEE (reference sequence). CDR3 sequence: CASSAGGSYGYTF. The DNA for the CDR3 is TGTGCCAGCAGCGCAGGGGGAAGTTATGGCTACACCTTC.

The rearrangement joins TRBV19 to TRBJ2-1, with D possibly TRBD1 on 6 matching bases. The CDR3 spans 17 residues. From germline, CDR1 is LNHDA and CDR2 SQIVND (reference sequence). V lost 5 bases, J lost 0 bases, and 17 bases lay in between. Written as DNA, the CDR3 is TGTGCCAGTAGTCCTCGAGAGACAGGCCACTCCTACAATGAGCAGTTCTTC. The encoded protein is CASSPRETGHSYNEQFF.

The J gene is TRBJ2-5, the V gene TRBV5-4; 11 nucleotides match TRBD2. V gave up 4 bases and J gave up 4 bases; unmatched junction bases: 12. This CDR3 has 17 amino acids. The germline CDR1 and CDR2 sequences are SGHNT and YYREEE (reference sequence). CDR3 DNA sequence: TGTGCCAGCAGCCATAGCGGGGGGGCGAATTTAGGAGAGACCCAGTACTTC. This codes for CASSHSGGANLGETQYF.

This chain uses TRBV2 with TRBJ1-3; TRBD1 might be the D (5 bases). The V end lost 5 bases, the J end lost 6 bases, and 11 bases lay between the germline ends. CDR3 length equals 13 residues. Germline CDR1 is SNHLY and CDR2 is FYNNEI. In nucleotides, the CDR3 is TGTGCCAGCAGTACAGGATTGGAAAACACCATATATTTT. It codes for CASSTGLENTIYF.

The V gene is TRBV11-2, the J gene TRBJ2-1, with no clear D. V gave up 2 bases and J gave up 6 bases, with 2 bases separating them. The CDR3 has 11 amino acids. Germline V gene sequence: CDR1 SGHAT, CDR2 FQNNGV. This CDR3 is CASSLFNEQFF. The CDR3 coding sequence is TGTGCCAGCAGCTTATTCAATGAGCAGTTCTTC.

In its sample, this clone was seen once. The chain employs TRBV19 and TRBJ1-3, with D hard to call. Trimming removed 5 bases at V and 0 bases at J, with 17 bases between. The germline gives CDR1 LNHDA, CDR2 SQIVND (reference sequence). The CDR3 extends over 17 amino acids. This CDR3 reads CASSARTWKSSGNTIYF. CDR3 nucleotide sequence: TGTGCCAGTAGTGCACGGACGTGGAAGAGCTCTGGAAACACCATATATTTT.

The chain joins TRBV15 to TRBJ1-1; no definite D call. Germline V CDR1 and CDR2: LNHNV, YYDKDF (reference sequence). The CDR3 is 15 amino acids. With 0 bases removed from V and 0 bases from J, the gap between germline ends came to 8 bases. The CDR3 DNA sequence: TGTGCCACCAGCAGAGATTTAGGGATGAACACTGAAGCTTTCTTT. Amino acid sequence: CATSRDLGMNTEAFF.

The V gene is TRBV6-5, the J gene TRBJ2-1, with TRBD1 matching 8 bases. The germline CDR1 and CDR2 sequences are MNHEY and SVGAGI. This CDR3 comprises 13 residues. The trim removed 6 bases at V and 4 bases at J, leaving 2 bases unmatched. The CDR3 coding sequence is TGTGCCAGCAGCAGGGGGCAGTACAATGAGCAGTTCTTC. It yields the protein CASSRGQYNEQFF.

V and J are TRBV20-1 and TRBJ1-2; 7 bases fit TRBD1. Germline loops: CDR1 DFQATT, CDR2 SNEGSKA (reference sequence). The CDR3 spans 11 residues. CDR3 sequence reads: CTRGQSYGYTF. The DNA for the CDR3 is TGCACTAGGGGGCAGAGCTATGGCTACACCTTC.

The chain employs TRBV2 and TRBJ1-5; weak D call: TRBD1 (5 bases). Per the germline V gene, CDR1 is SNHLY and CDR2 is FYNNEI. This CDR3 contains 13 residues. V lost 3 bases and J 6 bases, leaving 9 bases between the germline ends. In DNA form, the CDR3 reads TGTGCCAGCAGTGACCTGGGGGGTCAGCCCCAGCATTTT. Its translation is CASSDLGGQPQHF.

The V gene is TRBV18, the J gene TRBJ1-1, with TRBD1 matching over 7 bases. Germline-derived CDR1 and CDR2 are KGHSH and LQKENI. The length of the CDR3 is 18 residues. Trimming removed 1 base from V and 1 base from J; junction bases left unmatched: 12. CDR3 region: CASSPLMSGGDENTEAFF. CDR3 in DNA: TGTGCCAGCTCACCACTGATGTCAGGGGGAGATGAGAACACTGAAGCTTTCTTT.

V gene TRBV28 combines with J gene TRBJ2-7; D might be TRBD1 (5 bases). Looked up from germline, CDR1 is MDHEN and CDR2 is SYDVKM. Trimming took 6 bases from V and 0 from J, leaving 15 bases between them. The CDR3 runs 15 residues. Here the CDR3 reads CASRGRGAPSYEQYF. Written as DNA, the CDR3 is TGTGCCAGCAGGGGTAGGGGCGCCCCCTCCTACGAGCAGTACTTC.